Given below is one T cell receptor (beta chain) in context. This clone has only a few counts. Its antigen is currently not known. No quality values exist for individual bases; no much larger clone is one base distant. To sequence the TCRbeta CDR3 region, genomic DNA was isolated from the sorted cells. The immunoSEQ Assay was used to sequence the TCRbeta CDR3 regions. This is the immuneACCESS table as TCRdb keeps it, with only in-frame sequences that have V and J called. A part of the clones is gone; compared with another copy, unresolved V genes explain less than half, and the rest is unexplained. This sample lists 60,000 to 85,000 clones; 80% to 90% were detected once. The top ten hold about 4% of the sample. This entry belongs to a study of OX40 agonist ivuxolimab in advanced cancers. With respect to the entire study: Ivuxolimab was an agonistic, fully human IgG2 monoclonal antibody directed against OX40 (CD134), a costimulatory receptor. Intravenous ivuxolimab was administered to patients every 2 weeks at six dose levels: 0.01, 0.1, 0.3, 1.5, 3 and 10 mg/kg. Of the 50 or so patients in dose escalation, about 20 had hepatocellular carcinoma, some 15 had melanoma, 9 had renal cell carcinoma and 9 had head and neck cancer. The dose-escalation cohort was about 86% male with a mean age of approximately 60 years, ranging from about 20 to 80. Patients were allowed to have had prior anti-PD-1, anti-PD-L1 or anti-CTLA-4 therapy, and less than 45% of the dose-escalation patients had previously received checkpoint inhibitors. Three dose-escalation patients achieved partial responses, one with hepatocellular carcinoma and two with cutaneous melanoma. The purpose of peripheral TCRbeta sequencing was to test whether ivuxolimab changed TCR sequence diversity and led to clonal T-cell expansion. The paper reports the monotherapy dose-escalation portion (N = 52 patients) of the phase I ivuxolimab trial.

Patients with a history of autoimmune disease or receiving systemic immunosuppression were excluded from the trial. In every dose cohort, peripheral blood was drawn for TCR sequencing at baseline, cycle 4 day 1, and cycle 7 day 1. Samples were obtained from an open-label, multicenter, first-in-human phase I dose-escalation trial of ivuxolimab. Adults with locally advanced or metastatic melanoma, renal cell, hepatocellular, or head and neck squamous cell carcinoma were enrolled in the trial. CD4+ and CD8+ T cells were sorted separately from peripheral blood before TCR sequencing. The study at large found these results: The antigen specificity of the clonally expanded peripheral T cells was not determined. Partial responders in the 0.1-3.0 mg/kg groups had among the lowest normalized peripheral clonal expansion, especially among CD8+ T cells. After ivuxolimab, more expanded clones were found on average in CD8+ T cells than in CD4+ T cells. At doses from 0.1 to 3.0 mg/kg, clonal expansion was seen in both CD4+ and CD8+ blood T cells between baseline and week 6. Low levels of normalized T-cell clonal expansion were also seen in some nonresponding patients.

The CDR3 covers 15 residues, taking in both the cysteine and the phenylalanine. The sequence is cut down to CDR3 DNA, 45 bases in frame from base 1. V and J are truncated by 4 bases and 1 base respectively, leaving an intervening sequence of 14 bases. According to the germline V gene, CDR1 reads SGHRS and CDR2 reads YFSETQ. This sample comprised CD4+ or CD8+ T cells sorted from blood, obtained in a trial of the OX40 agonist ivuxolimab. The source is an adult with an advanced solid tumor such as melanoma, head and neck, liver or kidney cancer. The chain was built from TRBV5-1 and TRBJ1-1, and the D gene may be TRBD1, 6 bases matching. The CDR3 reads CASSLLGAWNTEAFF. At the DNA level, the sequence is TGCGCCAGCAGCCTACTGGGGGCGTGGAACACTGAAGCTTTCTTT.